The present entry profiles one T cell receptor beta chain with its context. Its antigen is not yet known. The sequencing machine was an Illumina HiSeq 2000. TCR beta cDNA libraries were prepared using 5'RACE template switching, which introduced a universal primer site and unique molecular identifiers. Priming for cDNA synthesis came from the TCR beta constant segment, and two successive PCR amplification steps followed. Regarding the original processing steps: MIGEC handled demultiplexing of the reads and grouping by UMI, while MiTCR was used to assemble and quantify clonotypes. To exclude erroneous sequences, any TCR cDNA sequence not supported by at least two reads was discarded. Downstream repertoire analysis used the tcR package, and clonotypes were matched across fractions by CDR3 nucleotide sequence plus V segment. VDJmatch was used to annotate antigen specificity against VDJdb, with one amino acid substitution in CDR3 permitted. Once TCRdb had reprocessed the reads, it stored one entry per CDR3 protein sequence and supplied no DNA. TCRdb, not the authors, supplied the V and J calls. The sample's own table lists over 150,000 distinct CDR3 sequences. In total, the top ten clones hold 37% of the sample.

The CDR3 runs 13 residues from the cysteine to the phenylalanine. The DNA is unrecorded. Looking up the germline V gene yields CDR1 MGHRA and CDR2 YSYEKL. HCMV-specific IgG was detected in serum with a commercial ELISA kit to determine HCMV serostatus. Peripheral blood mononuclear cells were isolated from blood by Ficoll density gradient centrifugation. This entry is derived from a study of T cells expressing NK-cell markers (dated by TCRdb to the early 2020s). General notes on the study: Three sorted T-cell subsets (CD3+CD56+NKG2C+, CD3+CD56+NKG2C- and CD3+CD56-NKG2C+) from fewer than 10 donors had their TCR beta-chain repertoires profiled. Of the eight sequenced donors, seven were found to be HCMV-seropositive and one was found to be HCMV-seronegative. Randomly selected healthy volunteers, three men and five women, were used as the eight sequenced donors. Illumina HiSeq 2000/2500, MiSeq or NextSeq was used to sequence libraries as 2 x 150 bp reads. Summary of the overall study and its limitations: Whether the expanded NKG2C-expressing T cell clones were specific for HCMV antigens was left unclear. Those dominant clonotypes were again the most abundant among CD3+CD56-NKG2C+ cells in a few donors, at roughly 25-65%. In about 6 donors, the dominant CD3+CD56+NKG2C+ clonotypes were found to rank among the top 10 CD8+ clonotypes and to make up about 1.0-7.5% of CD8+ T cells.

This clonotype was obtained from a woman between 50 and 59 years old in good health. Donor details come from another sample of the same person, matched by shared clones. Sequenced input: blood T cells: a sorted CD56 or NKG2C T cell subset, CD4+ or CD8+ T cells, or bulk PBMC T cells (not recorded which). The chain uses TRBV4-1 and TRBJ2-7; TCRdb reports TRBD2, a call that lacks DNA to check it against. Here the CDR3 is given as CASSQVGPDEQYF.